One sample yielded the 21 T cell receptor beta chains listed below, sequenced in a study of blood T cell repertoires in COVID-19. Assay: immunoSEQ multiplex PCR; the TCRdb copy retains only in-frame clones and omits some. The profile shows some 70,000 clones, roughly 91% of them singletons. Material: peripheral blood. Receptors were obtained from a man between 45 and 60 years old with active COVID-19.

V gene TRBV6-2 or TRBV6-3 combines with J gene TRBJ2-1; TRBD2 agrees at 7 bases. CDR1 is MNHEY, CDR2 SVGEGT, per germline. J was trimmed by 5 bases and V by 2 bases; bases with no gene match: 15. This CDR3 has 18 residues. CDR3: CASSYVKKGRDFNNEQFF. The CDR3 region has the DNA TGTGCCAGCAGTTACGTTAAGAAGGGGAGGGACTTCAACAATGAGCAGTTCTTC.

V and J are TRBV9 and TRBJ2-5; weak D call: TRBD2 (6 bases). The CDR3 has 14 amino acids. The V and J ends lost 1 base and 5 bases respectively, with 12 bases between them. Germline CDR1 reads SGDLS; CDR2 reads YYNGEE. CDR3 DNA sequence: TGTGCCAGCAGCGTAAGGAGGGGAGGCGAGACCCAGTACTTC. Amino acids: CASSVRRGGETQYF.

This chain uses TRBV19 with TRBJ2-7, with 8 bases matching TRBD1. Trimming removed 3 bases from V and 0 bases from J; junction bases left unmatched: 4. This CDR3 spans 15 amino acids. CDR1 and CDR2 from the germline V gene are LNHDA and SQIVND (reference sequence). The CDR3 nucleotides read TGTGCCAGTAGTATTTATCAGGGGGCCTCCTACGAGCAGTACTTC. Amino acids: CASSIYQGASYEQYF.

This clone was seen many times. The rearrangement uses TRBV7-9 and TRBJ1-1; D remains ambiguous. CDR1 is SEHNR and CDR2 is FQNEAQ in the germline V gene (reference sequence). The CDR3 loop spans 13 amino acids. V shed 6 bases and J shed 1 base, with 9 bases lying between them. CDR3 in amino acids: CASRRPENTEAFF. CDR3 DNA sequence: TGTGCCAGCAGGCGGCCGGAGAACACTGAAGCTTTCTTT.

The genes are TRBV4-3 and TRBJ2-3; 8 nucleotides align to TRBD1. Unmatched junction bases numbered 7, after V lost 1 base and J lost 4 bases. There are 16 residues in the CDR3. The germline V gene encodes CDR1 LGHNA and CDR2 YSLEER. CDR3 region: CASSQGRGRAADTQYF. The CDR3 region has the DNA TGCGCCAGCAGCCAAGGCAGGGGGCGCGCGGCAGATACGCAGTATTTT.

The CDR3 sequence: CASSLAGGEQYF. In DNA, the CDR3 is TGCGCCAGCAGCTTGGCTGGGGGGGAGCAGTACTTC. The chain couples TRBV5-1 to TRBJ2-7; maybe TRBD2 (6 bases). V lost 0 bases and J lost 7, with 8 bases in between. The V gene's germline CDR1 is SGHRS and CDR2 YFSETQ. The CDR3 spans 12 residues.

This clone was seen a handful of times. The chain links TRBV27 to TRBJ1-6; D ambiguous. Trimming pared 6 bases from V and 7 bases from J, leaving 10 bases between. CDR3 size: 13 residues. In germline, CDR1 is MNHEY, CDR2 SMNVEV (reference sequence). The CDR3 DNA is TGTGCCAGCAGCCAAATCGCGAATTCACCCCTCCACTTT. This codes for CASSQIANSPLHF.

The chain combines TRBV30 with TRBJ2-3; a weak D match, TRBD2 (6 bases). Germline V lookup: CDR1 GTSNPN, CDR2 SVGIG (reference sequence). CDR3 length: 14 residues. Deletions cut 4 bases from V and 6 bases from J, with 17 bases between. CDR3 protein: CAWNRGDSGDTQYF. CDR3 DNA sequence: TGTGCCTGGAATAGAGGGGACTCCGGGGATACGCAGTATTTT.

Details on this clone: At the DNA level, this CDR3 is encoded by other sequences in the same sample as well. This rearrangement joins TRBV12-3 or TRBV12-4 to TRBJ1-1; no definite D call. V was shortened by 6 bases and J by 8 bases, with 10 bases between the two germline ends. This CDR3 contains 11 residues. The CDR3 here is CASSRTGEAFF. CDR3 DNA: TGTGCCAGCAGCCGAACGGGGGAAGCTTTCTTT.

The chain combines TRBV3-1 (or the pseudogene TRBV3-2) with TRBJ2-7; D remains ambiguous. Germline assignment: CDR1 LGHDT and CDR2 YNNKEL (reference sequence). This CDR3 has 14 amino acids. V was shortened by 0 bases and J by 5 bases, with 11 bases between the two germline ends. The CDR3, as DNA: TGTGCCAGCAGCCAAGACCGACTCCTCCACGAGCAGTACTTC. Translating gives CASSQDRLLHEQYF.

V is TRBV28 and J is TRBJ2-2, with TRBD2 matching 7 bases. Per the germline V gene, CDR1 is MDHEN and CDR2 is SYDVKM. The length of the CDR3 is 15 residues. The J segment lost 1 base and the V segment lost 5 bases, leaving 4 bases of the junction unmatched. DNA for the CDR3: TGTGCCAGCAGTGAAAGGACTAGGAACACCGGGGAGCTGTTTTTT. Its protein is CASSERTRNTGELFF.

The V gene is TRBV5-4, the J gene TRBJ2-7; 7 positions match TRBD2. V lost 4 bases and J lost 2; bases outside the gene matches: 6. The germline gives CDR1 SGHNT, CDR2 YYREEE (reference sequence). The CDR3 has 14 residues. The CDR3 DNA sequence: TGTGCCAGCAGCGCTGGGAGGGACCCCTACGAGCAGTACTTC. Protein product: CASSAGRDPYEQYF.

J is TRBJ1-4 and V is TRBV4-1; D might be TRBD1 (5 bases). In germline, CDR1 is MGHRA, CDR2 YSYEKL. The germline V and J ends were trimmed by 0 bases and 6 bases, with 11 bases remaining between them. The CDR3 runs 15 residues. As DNA, the CDR3 is TGCGCCAGCAGCCAAGACGGGCAGGGTTATGAAAAACTGTTTTTT. It encodes CASSQDGQGYEKLFF.

This chain links TRBV4-3 with TRBJ2-3; 8 bases line up with TRBD2. Germline CDR1 LGHNA, CDR2 YSLEER. The CDR3 length is 16 residues. With 2 bases clipped from V and 3 bases from J, the junction kept 7 bases outside the gene matches. DNA of the CDR3: TGCGCCAGCAGCCAACCAGCGGGAGCGGGGACAGATACGCAGTATTTT. Translation gives CASSQPAGAGTDTQYF.

The chain employs TRBV24-1 and TRBJ2-1, with TRBD1 matching over 9 bases. The CDR3 contains 19 residues. J gave up 1 base and V 3 bases, and 12 bases lay outside the gene matches. Per germline, CDR1 KGHDR and CDR2 SFDVKD. CDR3 loop: CATSDLPGQGVTSYNEQFF. The CDR3, as DNA: TGTGCCACCAGTGATCTTCCGGGACAGGGAGTTACGTCCTACAATGAGCAGTTCTTC.

This chain joins TRBV24-1 and TRBJ1-2, with D perhaps matching TRBD1 (5 bases). V was clipped by 2 bases and J by 3 bases, with 9 bases between them. Germline loops: CDR1 KGHDR, CDR2 SFDVKD. This CDR3 comprises 14 residues. CDR3: CATSDSGGDYGYTF. In nucleotides, the CDR3 is TGTGCCACCAGTGATTCTGGGGGGGACTATGGCTACACCTTC.

The rearrangement links TRBV12-3 or TRBV12-4 to TRBJ1-5, with 7 bases fitting TRBD1. After removal of 6 bases from V and 11 bases from J, the junction contained 4 bases not matched to a gene. This CDR3 has 11 residues. In nucleotides, the CDR3 is TGTGCCAGCAGCGGGGACAGTACCCAGCATTTT. Its protein product is CASSGDSTQHF.

The chain combines TRBV5-1 with TRBJ2-3, with 10 bases identical to TRBD1. V shed 9 bases, J shed 6 bases, and the junction held 10 bases outside the gene matches. The CDR3 sequence is 14 residues long. CDR1 SGHRS and CDR2 YFSETQ come from the germline V gene. CDR3 sequence reads: CATSPGQGMDTQYF. CDR3 DNA sequence: TGCGCCACCTCCCCGGGACAGGGGATGGATACGCAGTATTTT.

The rearrangement uses TRBV4-3 and TRBJ2-2, with a tentative D call TRBD1 (5 bases). The CDR3 runs to 16 residues. The V end lost 2 bases, the J end lost 0 bases, and 10 bases lay between the germline ends. CDR1 and CDR2 (germline): LGHNA, YSLEER. CDR3 sequence: CASSQQGGTNTGELFF. In DNA form, the CDR3 reads TGCGCCAGCAGCCAACAGGGCGGAACGAACACCGGGGAGCTGTTTTTT.

The J gene is TRBJ2-3, the V gene TRBV7-2; TRBD2 matches 10 bases. The J segment lost 6 bases and the V segment lost 2 bases, leaving 5 bases of the junction unmatched. CDR3 size: 15 residues. CDR1 SGHTA and CDR2 FQGNSA come from the germline V gene. In DNA form, the CDR3 reads TGTGCCAGCAGCTTAAATAGCGGGAGGAGCGATACGCAGTATTTT. Residues: CASSLNSGRSDTQYF.

The chain uses TRBV5-1 and TRBJ2-7; tentatively, D is TRBD1 (6 bases). Trimming stripped 2 bases from V and 3 bases from J, with 9 bases between. This CDR3 region has 13 residues. CDR1 is SGHRS and CDR2 is YFSETQ in the germline V gene. Here the CDR3 reads CASSLGTLYEQYF. The CDR3, as DNA: TGCGCCAGCAGCTTAGGGACACTCTACGAGCAGTACTTC.